This T cell receptor beta chain stems from a study of a mutant IDH1 vaccine in newly diagnosed glioma. For this clone: The antigen is undetermined.

The time point here: week 5, during vaccination. Each dose of the vaccine consisted of 300 ug of mutant IDH1 20-mer peptide, with topical imiquimod. Only in-frame clones appear in the TCRdb table, and some are missing; sequencing was by immunoSEQ multiplex PCR. Of some 30,000 clones in the sample, 80% to 90% were seen once. V lost 4 bases and J lost 3; bases outside the gene matches: 7. The CDR3 is made up of 17 amino acids. Germline lookup yields CDR1 SGHNT and CDR2 YYREEE (reference sequence). The receptor comes from a man aged 18 to 29 with glioma. V and J are TRBV5-4 and TRBJ2-4, with 13 nucleotides matching TRBD2. The specimen comprised PBMCs, sampled from a glioma patient whose treatment included an IDH1 peptide vaccine. This chain's CDR3 is CASSGTSGIEDKNIQYF. The CDR3, as DNA: TGTGCCAGCAGCGGGACTAGCGGGATAGAAGACAAAAACATTCAGTACTTC.